This is a list of T cell receptor beta chains from one sample in a study of T cells in Graves' hyperthyroidism and ophthalmopathy. TCRdb re-derived calls from the multiplex PCR reads in MiXCR, one entry per CDR3 protein. The sample gives around 800,000 distinct CDR3 sequences, over 35% of which show up once; roughly 8.3% is in the top ten. Sequences were obtained from blood. The origin of the receptors is a man younger than 35 with Graves' hyperthyroidism. Each CDR3 is given without its conserved first and last residue. The size entry is marked missing in some rows and otherwise reads once, few, many or a size class.

J: TRBJ2-7
V: TRBV7-2
size: -
CDR3: ASSLSGQGPYEQY

J: TRBJ1-2
V: TRBV25-1
size: once
CDR3: ASRSGPGYGYT

J: TRBJ2-5
V: TRBV2
size: many
CDR3: ASKGGTGPETQY

J: TRBJ2-5
V: TRBV7-2
size: -
CDR3: ASSPGLAMIQETQY

J: TRBJ2-7
V: TRBV7-8
size: many
CDR3: ASSLEPGTYEQY

J: TRBJ2-2
V: TRBV7-3
size: -
CDR3: ASSLGTSSGELF

J: TRBJ1-5
V: TRBV7-2
size: -
CDR3: ASSQDLSGAHQPQH

J: TRBJ1-3
V: TRBV6-5
size: -
CDR3: ASSRQGTFSGNTIY

J: TRBJ1-5
V: TRBV19
size: many
CDR3: ASSIQGEGNQPQH

J: TRBJ2-3
V: TRBV24-1
size: many
CDR3: ATSDRTGSDTQY

J: TRBJ2-7
V: TRBV11-3
size: many
CDR3: ASSLVDSSYEQY

J: TRBJ2-6
V: TRBV6-5
size: few
CDR3: ASSYLGRGANVLT

J: TRBJ1-2
V: TRBV12-3/TRBV12-4
size: -
CDR3: ASSHPRAGGPGYT

J: TRBJ1-6
V: TRBV5-1
size: -
CDR3: ASRTYRENSPLH

J: TRBJ2-5
V: TRBV6-1
size: few
CDR3: ASSEAFLAGGLGTQY

J: TRBJ2-6
V: TRBV5-1
size: few
CDR3: ASSLEGASGANVLT

J: TRBJ2-7
V: TRBV7-9
size: -
CDR3: ASSFKNRAYEQY

J: TRBJ1-4
V: TRBV20-1
size: -
CDR3: SATPGQGYEKLF

J: TRBJ1-2
V: TRBV5-5
size: few
CDR3: ASSLGTASRYGYT

J: TRBJ1-5
V: TRBV12-3/TRBV12-4
size: -
CDR3: ASTASVRSNQPQH

J: TRBJ2-7
V: TRBV20-1
size: -
CDR3: SAAGTGEPYEQY

J: TRBJ2-3
V: TRBV2
size: -
CDR3: ASSEARGGSTDTQY

J: TRBJ2-2
V: TRBV14
size: -
CDR3: ASSPNRDRATGELF

J: TRBJ2-5
V: TRBV19
size: few
CDR3: ASSIDGQETQY

J: TRBJ2-7
V: TRBV7-8
size: few
CDR3: ASSWDRPNSYEQY

J: TRBJ1-6
V: TRBV20-1
size: few
CDR3: SAQAGTQEGPLH

J: TRBJ2-2
V: TRBV20-1
size: many
CDR3: SAKDGRLF

J: TRBJ2-7
V: TRBV24-1
size: -
CDR3: ATSDNVSPYEQY

J: TRBJ2-2
V: TRBV12-3/TRBV12-4
size: few
CDR3: ASRVGSLTGELF

J: TRBJ2-7
V: TRBV5-1
size: -
CDR3: ASSQEGIIAGGLSYEQY

J: TRBJ1-2
V: TRBV12-3/TRBV12-4
size: -
CDR3: ASSLLGGYGYT

J: TRBJ1-5
V: TRBV10-3
size: -
CDR3: ATGTGEKNQPQH

J: TRBJ2-7
V: TRBV7-2
size: many
CDR3: ASSLVGGNEQY

J: TRBJ1-1
V: TRBV5-1
size: few
CDR3: ASSRAAGGQGALEAF

J: TRBJ2-5
V: TRBV13
size: many
CDR3: ASSFRGASQETQY

J: TRBJ2-7
V: TRBV7-2
size: -
CDR3: ASSSGTSGGFREQY

J: TRBJ2-5
V: TRBV2
size: many
CDR3: ASSYLRGAGETQY

J: TRBJ1-4
V: TRBV10-3
size: -
CDR3: ASSEKPPTGTGNEKLF

J: TRBJ1-1
V: TRBV5-4
size: few
CDR3: ASSLVAADTEAF

J: TRBJ2-7
V: TRBV7-2
size: -
CDR3: ASSVVEAPYEQY

J: TRBJ1-1
V: TRBV2
size: many
CDR3: ASSEAATDHEAF

J: TRBJ1-1
V: TRBV19
size: -
CDR3: ARRGAMNTEAF

J: TRBJ1-6
V: TRBV7-9
size: many
CDR3: ASSLSSPVRPLH

J: TRBJ1-2
V: TRBV27
size: -
CDR3: ASSSDLRTANYGYT

J: TRBJ1-2
V: TRBV29-1
size: -
CDR3: SRPHNYGYT

J: TRBJ2-5
V: TRBV25-1
size: -
CDR3: ASSLTRGRIETQY

J: TRBJ1-6
V: TRBV2
size: many
CDR3: ASRRNSPLH

J: TRBJ1-4
V: TRBV25-1
size: -
CDR3: ASSPNRDGEKLF

J: TRBJ1-5
V: TRBV6-6
size: many
CDR3: ASSRDRDQPQH

J: TRBJ2-7
V: TRBV25-1
size: few
CDR3: ASADGTYEQY

J: TRBJ2-5
V: TRBV20-1
size: -
CDR3: SARRTDETQY

J: TRBJ1-5
V: TRBV7-8
size: many
CDR3: ASSPSRVGPQH

J: TRBJ2-2
V: TRBV29-1
size: few
CDR3: SARTSGRANTGELF